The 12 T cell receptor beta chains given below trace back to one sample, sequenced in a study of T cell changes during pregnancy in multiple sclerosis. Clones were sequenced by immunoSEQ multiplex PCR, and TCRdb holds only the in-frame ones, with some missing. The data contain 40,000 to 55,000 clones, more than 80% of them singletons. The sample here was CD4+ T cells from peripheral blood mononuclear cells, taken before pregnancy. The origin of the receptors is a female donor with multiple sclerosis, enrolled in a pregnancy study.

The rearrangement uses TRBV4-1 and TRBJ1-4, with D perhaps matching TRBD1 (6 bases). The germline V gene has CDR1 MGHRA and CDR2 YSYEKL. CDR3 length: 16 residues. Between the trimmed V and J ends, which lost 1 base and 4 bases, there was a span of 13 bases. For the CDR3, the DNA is TGCGCCAGCAGCCAAGGAAGGGACACCCATAATGAAAAACTGTTTTTT. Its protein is CASSQGRDTHNEKLFF.

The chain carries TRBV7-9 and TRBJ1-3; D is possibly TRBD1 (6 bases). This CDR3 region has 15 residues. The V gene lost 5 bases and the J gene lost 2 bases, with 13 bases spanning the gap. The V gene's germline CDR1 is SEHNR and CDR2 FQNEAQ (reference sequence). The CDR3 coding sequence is TGTGCCAGCAGCACAGGGTCCCGTACTGGAAACACCATATATTTT. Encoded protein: CASSTGSRTGNTIYF.

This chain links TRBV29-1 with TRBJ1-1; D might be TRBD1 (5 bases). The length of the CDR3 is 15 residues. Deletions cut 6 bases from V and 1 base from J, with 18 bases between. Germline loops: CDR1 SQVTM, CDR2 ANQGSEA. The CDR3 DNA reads TGCAGCGTGCCTCGGGGGTCAAACCAGAACACTGAAGCTTTCTTT. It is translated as CSVPRGSNQNTEAFF. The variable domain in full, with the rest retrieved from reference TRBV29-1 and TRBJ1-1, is SAVISQKPSRDICQRGTSLTIQCQVDSQVTMMFWYRQQPGQSLTLIATANQGSEATYESGFVIDKFPISRPNLTFSTLTVSNMSPEDSSIYLCSVPRGSNQNTEAFFGQGTRLTVV.

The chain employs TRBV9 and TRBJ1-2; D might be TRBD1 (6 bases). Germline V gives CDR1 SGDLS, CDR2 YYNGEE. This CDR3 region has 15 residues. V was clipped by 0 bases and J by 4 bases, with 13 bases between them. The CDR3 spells CASSVATDSFYGYTF. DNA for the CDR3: TGTGCCAGCAGCGTAGCGACGGACAGCTTCTATGGCTACACCTTC.

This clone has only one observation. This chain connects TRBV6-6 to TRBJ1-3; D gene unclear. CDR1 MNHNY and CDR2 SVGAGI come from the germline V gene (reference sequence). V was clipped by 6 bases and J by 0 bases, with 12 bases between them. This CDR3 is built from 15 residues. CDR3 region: CASRDSSRSGNTIYF. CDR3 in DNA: TGTGCCAGCAGGGACTCCAGTCGCTCTGGAAACACCATATATTTT.

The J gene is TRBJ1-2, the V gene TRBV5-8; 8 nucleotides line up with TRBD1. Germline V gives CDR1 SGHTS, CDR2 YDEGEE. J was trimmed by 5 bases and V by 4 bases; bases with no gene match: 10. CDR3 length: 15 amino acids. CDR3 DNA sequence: TGTGCCAGCAGCCTTACTGGACAGGGAGTTTATGGCTACACCTTC. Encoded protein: CASSLTGQGVYGYTF.

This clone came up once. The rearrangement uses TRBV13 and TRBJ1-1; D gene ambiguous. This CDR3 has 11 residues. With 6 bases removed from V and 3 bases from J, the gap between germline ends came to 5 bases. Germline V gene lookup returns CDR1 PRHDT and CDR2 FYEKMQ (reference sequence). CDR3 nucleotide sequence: TGTGCCAGCAGTCTTCACACTGAAGCTTTCTTT. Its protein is CASSLHTEAFF. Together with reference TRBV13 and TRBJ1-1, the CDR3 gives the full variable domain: AAGVIQSPRHLIKEKRETATLKCYPIPRHDTVYWYQQGPGQDPQFLISFYEKMQSDKGSIPDRFSAQQFSDYHSELNMSSLELGDSALYFCASSLHTEAFFGQGTRLTVV.

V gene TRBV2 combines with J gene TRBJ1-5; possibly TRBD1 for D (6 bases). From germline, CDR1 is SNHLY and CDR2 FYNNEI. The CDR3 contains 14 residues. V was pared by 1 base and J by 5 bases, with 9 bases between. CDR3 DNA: TGTGCCAGCAGTGAAGAGAGGACAGATCAGCCCCAGCATTTT. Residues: CASSEERTDQPQHF.

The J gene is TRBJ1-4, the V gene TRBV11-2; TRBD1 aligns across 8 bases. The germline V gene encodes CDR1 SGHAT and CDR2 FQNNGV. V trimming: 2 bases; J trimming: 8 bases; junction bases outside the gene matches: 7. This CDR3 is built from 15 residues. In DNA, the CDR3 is TGTGCCAGCAGCTTAAACCCAGGGGGCTGGGAAAAACTGTTTTTT. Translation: CASSLNPGGWEKLFF.

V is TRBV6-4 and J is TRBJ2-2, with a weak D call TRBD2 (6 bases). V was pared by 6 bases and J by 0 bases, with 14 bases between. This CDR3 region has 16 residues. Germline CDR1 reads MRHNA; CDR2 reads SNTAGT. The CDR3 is CASREHSGANTGELFF. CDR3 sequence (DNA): TGTGCCAGCAGGGAACATAGCGGCGCGAACACCGGGGAGCTGTTTTTT.

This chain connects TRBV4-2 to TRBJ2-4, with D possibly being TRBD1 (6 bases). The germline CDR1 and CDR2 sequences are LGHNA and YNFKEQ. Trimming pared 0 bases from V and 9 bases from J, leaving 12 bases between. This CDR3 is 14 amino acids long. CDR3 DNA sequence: TGTGCCAGCAGCCAAGAGGACAGTGATCCCATTCAGTACTTC. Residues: CASSQEDSDPIQYF.

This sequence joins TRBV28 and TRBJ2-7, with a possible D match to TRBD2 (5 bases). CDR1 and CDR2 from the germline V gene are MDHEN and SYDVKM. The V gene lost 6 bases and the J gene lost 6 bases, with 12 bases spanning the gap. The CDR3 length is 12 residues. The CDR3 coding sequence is TGTGCCAGCAGACAAGCAGCGGCCGAGCAGTACTTC. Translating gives CASRQAAAEQYF.